The 13 T cell receptor beta chains in this list originate from one sample, sequenced in a study of Graves' ophthalmopathy and Graves' hyperthyroidism. Beta-chain TCR CDR3 regions were amplified from RNA transcripts. HTBI primers were employed in first-round RT-PCR, then a second-round multiplex PCR followed. TCRdb recomputed calls from the multiplex PCR reads with MiXCR, one row per CDR3 protein. The sample shows around 1,200,000 distinct CDR3 sequences, 35% to 40% of them seen only once. Sequencing was performed on peripheral blood or thyroid tissue (not recorded which). The source of these receptors is an adult man with Graves' hyperthyroidism.

This clonotype was observed at least ten times. This chain uses TRBV10-3 with TRBJ2-7, with D perhaps given as TRBD1 or TRBD2 (5 bases each). Germline assignment: CDR1 ENHRY and CDR2 SYGVKD. The CDR3 extends over 13 amino acids. V lost 2 bases, J lost 4 bases, and 9 bases lay in between. CDR3 amino acids: CAISEIWGYEQYF. CDR3 DNA sequence: TGTGCCATCAGTGAGATTTGGGGGTACGAGCAGTACTTC.

For this clonotype: A clone one base away is much larger, so this may be a read error. This chain links TRBV6-5 with TRBJ2-5; D is perhaps TRBD1 (6 bases). CDR3 size: 13 residues. Trimming pared 5 bases from V and 9 bases from J, leaving 16 bases between. Germline lookup yields CDR1 MNHEY and CDR2 SVGAGI. CDR3 DNA sequence: TGTGCCAGCAGTGACGACAGGTTTAGCGCCCAGTACTTC. Translated: CASSDDRFSAQYF.

The chain combines TRBV10-2 with TRBJ1-6; no definite D call. From germline, CDR1 is WSHSY and CDR2 SAAADI. This CDR3 spans 13 amino acids. The V end was cut by 4 bases, the J end by 11 bases, with 12 bases between. In DNA, the CDR3 is TGCGCCAGCAGTGCTGAGGGAACAACACCCCTCCACTTT. Encoded protein: CASSAEGTTPLHF.

The chain combines TRBV30 with TRBJ1-1, with TRBD1 matching 8 bases. Germline V gives CDR1 GTSNPN, CDR2 SVGIG (reference sequence). V was pared by 4 bases and J by 3 bases, with 4 bases of the junction left unmatched. The CDR3 sequence is 13 residues long. The CDR3 here is CAWTGGTDTEAFF. The DNA of the CDR3 is TGTGCCTGGACAGGGGGCACGGACACTGAAGCTTTCTTT.

This clonotype was detected ten times or more. This chain joins TRBV7-9 and TRBJ2-2; no firm D call. Germline CDR1 reads SEHNR; CDR2 reads FQNEAQ (reference sequence). The CDR3 sequence is 15 residues long. Trimming stripped 5 bases from V and 0 bases from J, with 10 bases between. The CDR3 sequence: CASSPWYANTGELFF. The CDR3 DNA reads TGTGCCAGCAGCCCTTGGTACGCGAACACCGGGGAGCTGTTTTTT.

The chain couples TRBV7-8 to TRBJ1-5; TRBD1 might be the D (6 bases). The germline V gene has CDR1 SGHVS and CDR2 FQNEAQ. V was trimmed by 5 bases and J by 4 bases, leaving 21 bases between them. The CDR3 is 17 amino acids. CDR3 loop: CASSPYLAGARNQPQHF. The CDR3 DNA reads TGTGCCAGCAGCCCCTATCTCGCAGGGGCCCGGAATCAGCCCCAGCATTTT.

J is TRBJ2-7 and V is TRBV10-3, with 7 bases that match TRBD1. The ends lost 11 bases at V and 1 base at J; junction bases unmatched: 5. CDR3 size: 12 residues. The germline V gene has CDR1 ENHRY and CDR2 SYGVKD. CDR3 residues: CAPGGESYEQYF. The CDR3 bases are TGTGCCCCAGGGGGAGAGTCCTACGAGCAGTACTTC.

This clonotype showed up many times. The chain employs TRBV12-3 or TRBV12-4 and TRBJ1-2, with D unresolved. Trimming shortened V by 5 bases and J by 4 bases, and 14 bases separated the two germline ends. The CDR3 is 14 residues long. CDR3 loop: CASSPVTGLYGYTF. CDR3 DNA sequence: TGTGCCAGCAGTCCCGTGACGGGCCTCTATGGCTACACCTTC.

This clonotype came up many times. This rearrangement joins TRBV20-1 to TRBJ1-1; D is ambiguous. Germline lookup yields CDR1 DFQATT and CDR2 SNEGSKA (reference sequence). The CDR3 is 12 amino acids. V was shortened by 7 bases and J by 3 bases, with 12 bases between the two germline ends. The CDR3 loop is CSVGSADTEAFF. CDR3 in DNA: TGCAGTGTCGGGAGTGCGGACACTGAAGCTTTCTTT.

The chain has TRBV28 and TRBJ2-5; TRBD2 agrees at 9 bases. Germline V gene sequence: CDR1 MDHEN, CDR2 SYDVKM. With 3 bases clipped from V and 5 bases from J, the junction kept 7 bases outside the gene matches. The CDR3 runs 15 residues. The CDR3 loop is CASSLWRGGQETQYF. CDR3 sequence (DNA): TGTGCCAGCAGTTTGTGGCGGGGGGGCCAGGAGACCCAGTACTTC. Combining the CDR3 with reference TRBV28 and TRBJ2-5 gives the whole variable domain DVKVTQSSRYLVKRTGEKVFLECVQDMDHENMFWYRQDPGLGLRLIYFSYDVKMKEKGDIPEGYSVSREKKERFSLILESASTNQTSMYLCASSLWRGGQETQYFGPGTRLLVL.

This clonotype was detected ten times or more. The chain employs TRBV24-1 and TRBJ2-6; 10 bases line up with TRBD2. The ends lost 4 bases at V and 0 bases at J; junction bases unmatched: 8. Germline-derived CDR1 and CDR2 are KGHDR and SFDVKD. This CDR3 comprises 19 residues. CDR3 DNA sequence: TGTGCCACCAGTGAATCTCCTAGCGGGGGTAGCTCTGGGGCCAACGTCCTGACTTTC. Protein product: CATSESPSGGSSGANVLTF.

The rearrangement joins TRBV19 to TRBJ2-7; D unclear. CDR1 and CDR2 (germline): LNHDA, SQIVND (reference sequence). This CDR3 region has 15 residues. Trimming removed 11 bases from V and 0 bases from J, with 20 bases in between. The CDR3 bases are TGTGCCTGGAGTGTAAGGGCGACCCCCTCCTACGAGCAGTACTTC. This translates into CAWSVRATPSYEQYF.

This clonotype showed up just a few times. J is TRBJ1-5 and V is TRBV2; D might be TRBD1 (6 bases). The CDR3 totals 15 residues. V lost 7 bases, J lost 0 bases, and 13 bases lay in between. Germline CDR1 SNHLY, CDR2 FYNNEI. CDR3 bases: TGTGCCAGCACCGAGGACAGCAATAGCAATCAGCCCCAGCATTTT. Its translation is CASTEDSNSNQPQHF.